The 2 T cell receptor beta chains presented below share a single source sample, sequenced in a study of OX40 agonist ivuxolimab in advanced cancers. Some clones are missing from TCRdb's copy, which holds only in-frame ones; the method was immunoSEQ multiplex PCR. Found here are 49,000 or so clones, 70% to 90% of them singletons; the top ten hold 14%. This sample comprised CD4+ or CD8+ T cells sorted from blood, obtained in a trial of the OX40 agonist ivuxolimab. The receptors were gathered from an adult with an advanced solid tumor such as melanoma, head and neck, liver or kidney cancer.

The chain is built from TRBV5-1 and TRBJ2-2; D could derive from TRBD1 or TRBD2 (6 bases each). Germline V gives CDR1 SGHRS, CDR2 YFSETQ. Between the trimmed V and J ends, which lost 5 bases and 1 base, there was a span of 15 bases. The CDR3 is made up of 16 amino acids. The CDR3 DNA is TGCGCCAGCAGAGGGGGGAGTTATGGGAACACCGGGGAGCTGTTTTTT. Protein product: CASRGGSYGNTGELFF.

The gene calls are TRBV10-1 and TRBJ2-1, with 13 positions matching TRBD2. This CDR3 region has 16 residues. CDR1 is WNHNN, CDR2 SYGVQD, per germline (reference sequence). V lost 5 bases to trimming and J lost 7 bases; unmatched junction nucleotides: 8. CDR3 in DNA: TGCGCCAGCAGTTGGACTAGCGGGAGTAAAGGGAATGAGCAGTTCTTC. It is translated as CASSWTSGSKGNEQFF.